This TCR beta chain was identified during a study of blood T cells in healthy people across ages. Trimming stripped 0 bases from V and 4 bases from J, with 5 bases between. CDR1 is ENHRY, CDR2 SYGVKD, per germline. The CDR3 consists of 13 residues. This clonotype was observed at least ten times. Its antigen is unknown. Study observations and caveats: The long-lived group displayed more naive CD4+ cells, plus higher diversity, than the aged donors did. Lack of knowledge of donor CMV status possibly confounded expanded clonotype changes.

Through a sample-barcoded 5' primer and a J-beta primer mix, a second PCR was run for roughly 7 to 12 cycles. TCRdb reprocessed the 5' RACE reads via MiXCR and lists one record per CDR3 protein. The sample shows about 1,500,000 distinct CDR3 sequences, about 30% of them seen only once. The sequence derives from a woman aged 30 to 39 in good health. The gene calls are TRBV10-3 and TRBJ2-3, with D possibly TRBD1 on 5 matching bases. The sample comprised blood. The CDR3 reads CAISESGADTQYF. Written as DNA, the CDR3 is TGTGCCATCAGTGAGTCAGGGGCAGATACGCAGTATTTT.